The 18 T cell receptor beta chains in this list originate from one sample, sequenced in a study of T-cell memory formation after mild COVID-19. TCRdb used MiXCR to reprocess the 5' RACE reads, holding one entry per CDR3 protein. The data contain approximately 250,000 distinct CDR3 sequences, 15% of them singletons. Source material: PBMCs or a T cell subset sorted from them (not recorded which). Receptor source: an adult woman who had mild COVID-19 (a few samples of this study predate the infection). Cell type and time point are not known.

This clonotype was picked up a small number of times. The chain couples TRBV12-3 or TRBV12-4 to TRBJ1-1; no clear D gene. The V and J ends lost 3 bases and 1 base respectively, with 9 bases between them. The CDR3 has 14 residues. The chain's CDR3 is CASSFRIPNTEAFF. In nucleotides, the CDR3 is TGTGCCAGCAGTTTCCGGATTCCGAACACTGAAGCTTTCTTT.

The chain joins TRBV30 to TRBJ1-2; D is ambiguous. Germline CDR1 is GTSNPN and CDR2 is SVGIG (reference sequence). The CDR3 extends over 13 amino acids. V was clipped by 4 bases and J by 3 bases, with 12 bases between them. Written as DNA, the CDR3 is TGTGCCTGGAAGAAAGGGATCTACTATGGCTACACCTTC. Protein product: CAWKKGIYYGYTF.

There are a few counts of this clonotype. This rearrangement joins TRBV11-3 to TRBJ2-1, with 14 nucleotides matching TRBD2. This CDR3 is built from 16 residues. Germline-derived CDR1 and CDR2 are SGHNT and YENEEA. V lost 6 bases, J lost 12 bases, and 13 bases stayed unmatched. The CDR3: CASSRTSGRLGFVQFF. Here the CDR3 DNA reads TGTGCCAGCAGTCGGACTAGCGGGAGGTTGGGTTTTGTGCAGTTCTTC.

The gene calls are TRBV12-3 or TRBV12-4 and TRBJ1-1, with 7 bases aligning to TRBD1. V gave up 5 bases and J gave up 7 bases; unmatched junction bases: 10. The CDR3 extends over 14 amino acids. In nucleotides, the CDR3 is TGTGCCAGCAGTCTAGGGGGCGGAACAAGTGAAGCTTTCTTT. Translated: CASSLGGGTSEAFF.

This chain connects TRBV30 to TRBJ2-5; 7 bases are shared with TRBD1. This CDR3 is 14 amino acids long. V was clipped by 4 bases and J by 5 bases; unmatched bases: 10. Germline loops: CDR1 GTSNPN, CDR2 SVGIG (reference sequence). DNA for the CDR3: TGTGCCTGGAATCTCAACAGGGGCTCGGAGACCCAGTACTTC. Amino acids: CAWNLNRGSETQYF.

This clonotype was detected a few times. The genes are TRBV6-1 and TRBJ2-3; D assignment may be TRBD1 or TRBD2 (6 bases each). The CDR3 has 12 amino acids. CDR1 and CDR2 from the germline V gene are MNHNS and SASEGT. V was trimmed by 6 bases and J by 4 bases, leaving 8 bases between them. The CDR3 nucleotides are TGTGCCAGCAGGGGGGGCGCAGATACGCAGTATTTT. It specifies CASRGGADTQYF.

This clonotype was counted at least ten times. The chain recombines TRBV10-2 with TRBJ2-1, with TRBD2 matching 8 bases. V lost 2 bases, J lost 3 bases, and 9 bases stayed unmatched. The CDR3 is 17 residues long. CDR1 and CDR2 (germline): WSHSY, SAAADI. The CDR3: CASSEGSGGALYNEQFF. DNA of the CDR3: TGCGCCAGCAGTGAGGGGTCCGGGGGGGCGCTCTACAATGAGCAGTTCTTC.

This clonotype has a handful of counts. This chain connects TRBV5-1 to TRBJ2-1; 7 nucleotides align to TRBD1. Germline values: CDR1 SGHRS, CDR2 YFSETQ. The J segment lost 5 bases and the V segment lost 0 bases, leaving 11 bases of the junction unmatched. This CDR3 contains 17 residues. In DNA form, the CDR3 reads TGCGCCAGCAGCTTGGATACTAGGCAGGGGGTCAACAATGAGCAGTTCTTC. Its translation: CASSLDTRQGVNNEQFF.

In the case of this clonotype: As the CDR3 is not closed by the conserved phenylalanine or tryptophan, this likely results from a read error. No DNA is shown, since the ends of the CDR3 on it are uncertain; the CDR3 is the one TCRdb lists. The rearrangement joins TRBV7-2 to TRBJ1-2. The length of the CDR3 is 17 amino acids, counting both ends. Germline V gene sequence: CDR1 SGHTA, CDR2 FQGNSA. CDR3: CASSLAHAGGGNYGSAL.

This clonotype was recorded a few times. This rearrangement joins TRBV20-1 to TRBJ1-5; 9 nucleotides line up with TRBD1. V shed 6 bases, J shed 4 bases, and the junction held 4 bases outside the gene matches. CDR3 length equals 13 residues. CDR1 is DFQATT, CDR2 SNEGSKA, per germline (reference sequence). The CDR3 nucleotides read TGCAGTGCAGGGACAGGGCCAAATCAGCCCCAGCATTTT. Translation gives CSAGTGPNQPQHF.

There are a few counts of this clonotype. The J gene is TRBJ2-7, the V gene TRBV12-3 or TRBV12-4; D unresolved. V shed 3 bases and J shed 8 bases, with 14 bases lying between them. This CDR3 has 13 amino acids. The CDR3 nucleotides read TGTGCCAGCAGTTTTGCCTCCACTTTCAAGCAGTACTTC. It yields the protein CASSFASTFKQYF.

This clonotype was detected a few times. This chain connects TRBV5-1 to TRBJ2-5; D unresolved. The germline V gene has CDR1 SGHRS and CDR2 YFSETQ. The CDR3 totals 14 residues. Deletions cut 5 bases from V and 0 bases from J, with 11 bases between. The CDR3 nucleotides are TGCGCCAGCAGGCCCCAAATGCACCAAGAGACCCAGTACTTC. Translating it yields CASRPQMHQETQYF.

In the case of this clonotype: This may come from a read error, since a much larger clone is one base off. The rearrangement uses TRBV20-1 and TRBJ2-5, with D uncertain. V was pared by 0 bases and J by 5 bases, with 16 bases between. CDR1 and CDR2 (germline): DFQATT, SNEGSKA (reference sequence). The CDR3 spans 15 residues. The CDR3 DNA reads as TGCAGTGCTAGAGATTCGTCCACAGCCGTCGAGACCCAGTACTTC. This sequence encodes CSARDSSTAVETQYF.

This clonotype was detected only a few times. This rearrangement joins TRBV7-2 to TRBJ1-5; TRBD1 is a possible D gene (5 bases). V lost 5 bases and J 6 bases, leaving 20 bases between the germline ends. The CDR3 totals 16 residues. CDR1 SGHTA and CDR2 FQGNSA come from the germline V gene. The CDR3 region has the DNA TGTGCCAGCAGCCCGCTCGAGAGGGGCAAGGGTCAGCCCCAGCATTTT. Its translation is CASSPLERGKGQPQHF.

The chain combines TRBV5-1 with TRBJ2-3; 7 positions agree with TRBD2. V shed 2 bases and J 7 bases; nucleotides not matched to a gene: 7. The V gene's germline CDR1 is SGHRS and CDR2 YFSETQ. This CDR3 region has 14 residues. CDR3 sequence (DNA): TGCGCCAGCAGCTTAGGCGGGGGTTTGAATACGCAGTATTTT. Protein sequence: CASSLGGGLNTQYF.

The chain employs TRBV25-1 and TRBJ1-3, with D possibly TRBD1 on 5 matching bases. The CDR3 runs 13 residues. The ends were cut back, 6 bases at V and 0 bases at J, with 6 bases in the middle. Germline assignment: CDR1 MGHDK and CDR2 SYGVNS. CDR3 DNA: TGTGCCAGCAGCGACAGCTCTGGAAACACCATATATTTT. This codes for CASSDSSGNTIYF.

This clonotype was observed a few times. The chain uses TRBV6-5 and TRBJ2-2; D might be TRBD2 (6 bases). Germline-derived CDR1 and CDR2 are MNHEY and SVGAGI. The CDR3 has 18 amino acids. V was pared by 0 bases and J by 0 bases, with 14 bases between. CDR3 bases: TGTGCCAGCAGTTACTCGATGGTCGCGGGGCCGAACACCGGGGAGCTGTTTTTT. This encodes CASSYSMVAGPNTGELFF.

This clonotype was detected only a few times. The CDR3 sequence: CASSPGSGGYTF. For the CDR3, the DNA is TGTGCCAGCAGCCCGGGTTCCGGGGGCTACACCTTC. This chain connects TRBV7-3 to TRBJ1-2; D is unclear. The CDR3 consists of 12 residues. The V gene lost 5 bases and the J gene lost 8 bases, with 12 bases spanning the gap. Germline values: CDR1 SGHTA, CDR2 FQGTGA.